The rows below give T cell receptor beta chains drawn from one sample of a study of Ad26.COV2.S vaccination and SARS-CoV-2 variants. Generated by immunoSEQ multiplex PCR, the TCRdb table keeps only in-frame clones and is missing some. The profile shows 330,000 or so clones, about nine tenths of them singletons. This sample comprised peripheral blood, obtained in a trial of Ad26.COV2.S vaccine versus placebo. The receptors here all came from a person between 18 and 60 years old who received the Ad26.COV2.S COVID-19 vaccine or a placebo. Both conserved end residues are part of each CDR3. A D gene is named only where the DNA matches it firmly. Clone size is stated in some rows and not others, as once, few, many or a class when expanded.

-,TRBJ1-1,TRBV13,few,CASSYQGANTEAFF,TGTGCCAGCAGCTACCAGGGTGCGAACACTGAAGCTTTCTTT
TRBD2,TRBJ2-1,TRBV7-2,once,CASSFGTSGTNEQFF,TGTGCCAGCAGCTTCGGGACTAGCGGGACTAACGAGCAGTTCTTC
-,TRBJ1-4,TRBV15,-,CATSPRANEKLFF,TGTGCCACCAGCCCTCGGGCTAATGAAAAACTGTTTTTT
-,TRBJ2-1,TRBV9,-,CASSVGTMDYNEQFF,TGTGCCAGCAGCGTAGGGACAATGGATTACAATGAGCAGTTCTTC
-,TRBJ2-1,TRBV7-9,-,CASSSRGSIPREQFF,TGTGCCAGCAGCTCCCGGGGGTCTATTCCCCGGGAGCAGTTCTTC
-,TRBJ2-3,TRBV7-9,-,CASTQPSDTQYF,TGTGCCAGCACCCAACCGTCAGATACGCAGTATTTT
-,TRBJ1-1,TRBV11-2,-,CASSFGTATNTEAFF,TGTGCCAGCAGCTTTGGTACAGCGACTAACACTGAAGCTTTCTTT
-,TRBJ1-4,TRBV15,-,CATSRGRVNEKLFF,TGTGCCACCAGCAGGGGCCGGGTTAATGAAAAACTGTTTTTT
-,TRBJ1-2,TRBV2,-,CASSETGRIANYGYTF,TGTGCCAGCAGTGAAACGGGACGCATAGCTAACTATGGCTACACCTTC
TRBD2,TRBJ2-1,TRBV7-2,-,CASSQTSGRTPYNEQFF,TGTGCCAGCAGCCAGACTAGCGGGAGGACCCCCTACAATGAGCAGTTCTTC
TRBD1,TRBJ1-5,TRBV7-2,-,CASSSQQGISNQPQHF,TGTGCCAGCAGCTCCCAACAGGGGATTAGCAATCAGCCCCAGCATTTT
-,TRBJ2-5,TRBV6-5,-,CASSTETQYF,TGTGCCAGCTCCACAGAGACCCAGTACTTC
-,TRBJ1-5,TRBV5-1,once,CASRVRWALYSNQPQHF,TGCGCCAGCAGGGTACGCTGGGCCCTTTATAGCAATCAGCCCCAGCATTTT
-,TRBJ2-2,TRBV9,-,CASRGVGGADAGELFF,TGTGCCAGCAGAGGTGTTGGCGGGGCTGACGCCGGGGAGCTGTTTTTT
TRBD1,TRBJ1-1,TRBV3-1/TRBV3-2,once,CASSVQGAYTEAFF,TGTGCCAGCAGCGTGCAGGGGGCTTACACTGAAGCTTTCTTT
-,TRBJ2-3,TRBV28,once,CASSSPWGASLPDTQYF,TGTGCCAGCAGTTCCCCTTGGGGGGCTAGCCTCCCAGATACGCAGTATTTT
-,TRBJ1-5,TRBV10-3,few,CAISESLSNQPQHF,TGTGCCATCAGTGAGTCGCTTAGCAATCAGCCCCAGCATTTT
-,TRBJ2-2,TRBV6-5,-,CASSYRRVTGELFF,TGTGCCAGCAGTTACCGTCGGGTCACCGGGGAGCTGTTTTTT
-,TRBJ2-6,TRBV4-1,-,CASSQPFLSRRGANVLTF,TGCGCCAGCAGCCAACCGTTCCTCTCCCGCAGGGGGGCCAACGTCCTGACTTTC
-,TRBJ1-1,TRBV18,-,CASSPGGSTEAFF,TGTGCCAGCTCACCAGGGGGGAGCACTGAAGCTTTCTTT
-,TRBJ1-4,TRBV5-1,-,CASSYGTRENEKLFF,TGCGCCAGCAGCTACGGGACAAGAGAAAATGAAAAACTGTTTTTT
-,TRBJ1-1,TRBV29-1,-,CSVEGSGEGTEAFF,TGCAGCGTTGAAGGGTCAGGAGAGGGCACTGAAGCTTTCTTT
TRBD1,TRBJ1-6,TRBV7-2,-,CASSLRTGNSPLHF,TGTGCCAGCAGCTTAAGGACAGGGAATTCACCCCTCCACTTT
-,TRBJ1-3,TRBV18,-,CASSNFDSSSGNTIYF,TGTGCCAGCTCAAACTTTGACAGTTCCTCTGGAAACACCATATATTTT
TRBD1,TRBJ1-4,TRBV5-1,-,CASSPGTGSFSTNEKLFF,TGCGCCAGCAGCCCCGGGACAGGGAGCTTCAGCACTAATGAAAAACTGTTTTTT
-,TRBJ1-1,TRBV3-1/TRBV3-2,-,CASSQAGYTEAFF,TGTGCCAGCAGCCAAGCAGGGTACACTGAAGCTTTCTTT
-,TRBJ2-2,TRBV4-3,once,CASSHEPAGSGPTGELFF,TGCGCCAGCAGCCATGAACCTGCCGGGTCAGGACCCACCGGGGAGCTGTTTTTT
TRBD2,TRBJ2-4,TRBV14,-,CASSHRLAGVKNIQYF,TGTGCCAGCAGCCATCGCCTAGCGGGGGTAAAAAACATTCAGTACTTC
TRBD2,TRBJ2-1,TRBV7-2,once,CASSLALGLAGRNEQFF,TGTGCCAGCAGCTTAGCGCTGGGACTAGCGGGGCGAAATGAGCAGTTCTTC
TRBD2,TRBJ2-1,TRBV4-2,-,CASSRIGGGSYNEQFF,TGTGCCAGCAGCCGAATAGGCGGGGGATCCTACAATGAGCAGTTCTTC
-,TRBJ2-3,TRBV18,-,CASSPPQGTSTDTQYF,TGTGCCAGCTCACCACCTCAGGGAACTAGCACAGATACGCAGTATTTT
-,TRBJ1-2,TRBV6-5,-,CASSYSRGHGYGYTF,TGTGCCAGCAGTTACTCACGAGGGCACGGCTATGGCTACACCTTC
-,TRBJ2-5,TRBV27,-,CASGFQETQYF,TGTGCCAGCGGGTTCCAAGAGACCCAGTACTTC
TRBD2,TRBJ2-2,TRBV7-2,once,CASSLLAGGGNGELFF,TGTGCCAGCAGCTTACTGGCGGGGGGCGGGAACGGGGAGCTGTTTTTT
-,TRBJ2-3,TRBV4-1,-,CASSQEEGFDSNTDTQYF,TGCGCCAGCAGCCAAGAAGAAGGGTTCGACTCCAACACAGATACGCAGTATTTT
TRBD1,TRBJ1-2,TRBV6-2/TRBV6-3,-,CASSYTSGTANYGYTF,TGTGCCAGCAGTTACACATCCGGGACAGCTAACTATGGCTACACCTTC
TRBD1,TRBJ2-7,TRBV19,once,CASSSGQGEGRQYF,TGTGCCAGTAGTTCGGGACAGGGGGAGGGTAGGCAGTACTTC
-,TRBJ2-2,TRBV5-4,-,CASSSPQNTGELFF,TGTGCCAGCAGCTCGCCCCAGAACACCGGGGAGCTGTTTTTT
TRBD2,TRBJ2-3,TRBV5-1,-,CASSSVAGGITDTQYF,TGCGCCAGCAGCTCCGTAGCGGGGGGGATAACAGATACGCAGTATTTT
TRBD1,TRBJ1-2,TRBV27,-,CASSSGTGDGYTF,TGTGCCAGCAGTTCCGGGACAGGGGACGGCTACACCTTC
TRBD1,TRBJ1-2,TRBV19,few,CASSLAGGDYGYTF,TGTGCCAGTTCCCTGGCAGGGGGCGACTATGGCTACACCTTC
-,TRBJ1-1,TRBV7-9,-,CASSWQGIDTEAFF,TGTGCCAGCAGCTGGCAGGGAATTGACACTGAAGCTTTCTTT
-,TRBJ1-3,TRBV6-2/TRBV6-3,-,CASSSTAHSGNTIYF,TGTGCCAGCAGTTCCACTGCTCACTCTGGAAACACCATATATTTT
-,TRBJ2-5,TRBV7-9,-,CASSLPAPVPQETQYF,TGTGCCAGCAGCTTACCCGCCCCAGTACCACAAGAGACCCAGTACTTC
-,TRBJ1-4,TRBV28,-,CASRREKLFF,TGTGCCAGCAGACGGGAAAAACTGTTTTTT
-,TRBJ2-3,TRBV5-1,-,CASSLTLDTQYF,TGCGCCAGCAGCTTGACATTAGATACGCAGTATTTT
-,TRBJ2-5,TRBV6-2/TRBV6-3,-,CASSSDPTQYF,TGTGCCAGCAGTTCGGATCCGACCCAGTACTTC
-,TRBJ1-2,TRBV5-6,once,CASSLSFLSGYTF,TGTGCCAGCAGCTTGTCTTTTTTAAGTGGCTACACCTTC
TRBD1,TRBJ2-3,TRBV19,-,CASRQTGATDTQYF,TGTGCCAGTAGACAGACAGGGGCCACAGATACGCAGTATTTT
-,TRBJ2-7,TRBV9,-,CATWPRPYEQYF,TGTGCCACTTGGCCCAGGCCCTACGAGCAGTACTTC
TRBD1,TRBJ2-7,TRBV9,-,CASSVADRDWEQYF,TGTGCCAGCAGCGTAGCCGACAGGGATTGGGAGCAGTACTTC
-,TRBJ2-6,TRBV19,-,CASSVQGSGANVLTF,TGTGCCAGTAGTGTGCAGGGCTCTGGGGCCAACGTCCTGACTTTC
TRBD2,TRBJ2-1,TRBV19,-,CASSDQAGAPYNEQFF,TGTGCCAGTAGTGATCAAGCGGGGGCCCCCTACAATGAGCAGTTCTTC
TRBD2,TRBJ2-1,TRBV5-1,-,CASSWELAGGRNEQFF,TGCGCCAGCAGCTGGGAACTAGCGGGGGGGCGTAATGAGCAGTTCTTC
-,TRBJ2-1,TRBV9,once,CASSAVLRAITGNEQFF,TGTGCCAGCAGCGCCGTCCTTAGGGCGATAACGGGGAATGAGCAGTTCTTC